This TCR beta chain is from a study of blood T cell repertoires in COVID-19 (dated by TCRdb to the early 2020s). Regarding the complete study: The collaborator samples originated in the United States, Italy and Spain and spanned the acute and convalescent phases of COVID-19. The material from the prospective study consisted of cDNA or gDNA derived from T cells, B-cell-depleted T cells, or PBMCs. The repertoires were released in a freely available public database meant as a resource for research on the immune response to SARS-CoV-2. The dataset comprised deeply sampled blood TCRbeta repertoires from subjects exposed to, actively infected with, or recovered from COVID-19. Samples were obtained from the ongoing ImmuneRACE study (first 160 participants) and from over a thousand subjects provided by 6 global collaborators. HLA class I and class II types, where available, came from metadata supplied by the sample provider rather than from assay-based typing. A de-identified subject ID, COVID-19 status, age in years and sex were almost always included in the sample metadata.

Samples from volunteer blood donors who had recovered from COVID-19 were contributed by a second Seattle source. The collaborating institutions used their own protocols to collect whole blood in K2EDTA tubes. For TCRbeta analysis, collaborators shipped samples as frozen whole blood, isolated PBMCs, or DNA extracted from either of those sample types. For this clone: Its antigen is still unknown. No per-base quality is available; no much larger clone lies one base away.

The full study reports these points: Clinical and demographic metadata were provided uncurated, with the amount varying by source and participant.

TCRbeta CDR3 regions were amplified from genomic DNA using the immunoSEQ Assay, a bias-controlled multiplex PCR. From the authors' description of their analysis: Within the assay, amplification of reference gene primers was used to estimate how many nucleated cells each sample contained. To quantify the absolute abundance of each unique TCRbeta CDR3 rearrangement, sequence reads were collapsed and filtered. Productive Simpson clonality was computed per sample as the square root of Simpson's diversity index over productive rearrangements. TCRdb took over this immuneACCESS table, retaining in-frame rearrangements with V and J assigned. Such tables are incomplete; in checked studies, under half of the missing clones stem from an unresolved V gene, and the remainder is unexplained. Clone size and the V and J calls come from that table; the DNA yielded D and trimming. In all, the sample holds about 300,000 clones, and about 89% of those were seen once. 6.4% of the sample goes to the ten largest clones.

V is clipped by 1 base and J by 7 bases, and the sequence between their germline boundaries is 16 bases long. Via the germline V gene, CDR1 is MGHRA and CDR2 YSYEKL. The CDR3 numbers 15 residues from cysteine through phenylalanine. Of the read, only the CDR3 DNA is kept; its 45 bases are in frame from base 1. The sequencing sample was made of peripheral blood. The sequence came from a man younger than 35 who had recovered from COVID-19. This chain is built from TRBV4-1 and TRBJ2-5; the D gene is perhaps TRBD2, on 5 matching bases. The nucleotide sequence is given as TGCGCCAGCAGCCAAGTTCCCTACTCCGAGGGGACCCAGTACTTC. Translated, this gives CASSQVPYSEGTQYF.